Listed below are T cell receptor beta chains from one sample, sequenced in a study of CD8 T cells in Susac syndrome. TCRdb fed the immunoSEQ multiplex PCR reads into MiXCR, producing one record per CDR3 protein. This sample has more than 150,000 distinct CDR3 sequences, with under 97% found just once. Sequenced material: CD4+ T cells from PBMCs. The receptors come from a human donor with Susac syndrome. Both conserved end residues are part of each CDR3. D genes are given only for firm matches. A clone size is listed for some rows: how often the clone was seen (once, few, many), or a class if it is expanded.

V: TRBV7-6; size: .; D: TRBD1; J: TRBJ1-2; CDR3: CASSPLGQVRGYGYTF; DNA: TGTGCCAGCAGCCCTCTAGGACAGGTTCGTGGCTATGGCTACACCTTC
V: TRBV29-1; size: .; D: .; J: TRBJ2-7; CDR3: CSVEGARNSYEQYF; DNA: TGCAGCGTTGAGGGGGCCAGAAACTCCTACGAGCAGTACTTC
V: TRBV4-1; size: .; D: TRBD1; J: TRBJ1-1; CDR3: CASSQGTGIVANTEAFF; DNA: TGCGCCAGCAGCCAGGGGACAGGGATTGTGGCGAACACTGAAGCTTTCTTT
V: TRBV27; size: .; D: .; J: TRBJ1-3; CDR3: CASRPLRGRSGNTIYF; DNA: TGTGCCAGCAGGCCCCTAAGGGGTCGATCTGGAAACACCATATATTTT
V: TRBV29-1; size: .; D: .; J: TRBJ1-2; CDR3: CSVEARAIGVTF; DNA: TGCAGCGTTGAAGCCCGCGCTATCGGCGTAACCTTC
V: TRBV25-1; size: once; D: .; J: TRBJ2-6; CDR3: CASTTYGGANVLTF; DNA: TGTGCCAGCACTACCTACGGTGGGGCCAACGTCCTGACTTTC
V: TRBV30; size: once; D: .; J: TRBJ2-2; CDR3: CAWSRNRDSFTGELFF; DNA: TGTGCCTGGAGCAGGAACCGGGACTCCTTCACCGGGGAGCTGTTTTTT
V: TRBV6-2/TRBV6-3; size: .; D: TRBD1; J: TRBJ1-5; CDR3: CASTEQGVGQPQHF; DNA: TGTGCCAGCACCGAACAGGGGGTTGGACAGCCCCAGCATTTT
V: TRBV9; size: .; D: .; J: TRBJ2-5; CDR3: CASSRGAVETQYF; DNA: TGTGCCAGCAGCCGGGGGGCGGTGGAGACCCAGTACTTC
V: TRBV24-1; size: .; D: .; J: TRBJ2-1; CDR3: CATSDLSPEGKQFF; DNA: TGTGCCACCAGTGATTTGTCTCCTGAGGGAAAACAGTTCTTC
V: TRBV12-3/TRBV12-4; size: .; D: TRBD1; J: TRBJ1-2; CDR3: CASSLMGQDPYGYTF; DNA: TGTGCCAGCAGTTTAATGGGACAGGACCCCTATGGCTACACCTTC
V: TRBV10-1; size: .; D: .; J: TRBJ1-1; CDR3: CASSESNGGYTEAFF; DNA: TGCGCCAGCAGTGAGTCCAACGGGGGATACACTGAAGCTTTCTTT
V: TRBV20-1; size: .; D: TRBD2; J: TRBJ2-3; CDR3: CSARRSGSRGGYTQYF; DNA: TGCAGTGCCAGGCGTAGCGGATCCCGGGGGGGTTATACGCAGTATTTT
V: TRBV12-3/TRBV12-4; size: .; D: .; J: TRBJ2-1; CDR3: CASSLRTGTYNEQFF; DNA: TGTGCCAGCAGTTTAAGGACTGGCACCTACAATGAGCAGTTCTTC
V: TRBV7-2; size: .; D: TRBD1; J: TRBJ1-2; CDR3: CASSLGQGVGGYTF; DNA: TGTGCCAGCAGCTTGGGACAGGGAGTAGGGGGCTACACCTTC
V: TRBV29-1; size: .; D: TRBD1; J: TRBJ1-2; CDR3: CSVGTGGYGYTF; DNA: TGCAGCGTAGGGACAGGCGGGTATGGCTACACCTTC
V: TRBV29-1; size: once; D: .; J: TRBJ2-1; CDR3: CSVRGTGRNEQFF; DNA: TGCAGCGTTCGAGGGACTGGACGCAATGAGCAGTTCTTC
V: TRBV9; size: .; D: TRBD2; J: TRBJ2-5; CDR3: CASSVLGTRIGRETQYF; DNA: TGTGCCAGCAGCGTTTTGGGGACTAGGATCGGACGGGAGACCCAGTACTTC
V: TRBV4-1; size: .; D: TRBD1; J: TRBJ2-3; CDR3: CASSQTDGTGGISDTQYF; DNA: TGCGCCAGCAGCCAGACAGATGGGACAGGGGGTATTTCAGATACGCAGTATTTT
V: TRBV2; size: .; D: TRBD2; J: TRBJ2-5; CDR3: CASSVSGGGLTETQYF; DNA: TGTGCCAGCAGTGTTTCCGGGGGGGGGCTGACAGAGACCCAGTACTTC
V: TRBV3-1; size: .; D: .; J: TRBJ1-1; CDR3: CASTMNTEAFF; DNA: TGTGCCAGCACCATGAACACTGAAGCTTTCTTT
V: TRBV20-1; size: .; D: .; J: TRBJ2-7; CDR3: CSASERSGYEQYF; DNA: TGCAGTGCTAGTGAAAGGTCTGGCTACGAGCAGTACTTC
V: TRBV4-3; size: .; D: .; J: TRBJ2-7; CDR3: CASSQDAQSNTYPYEQYF; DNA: TGCGCCAGCAGCCAAGATGCCCAGTCGAACACCTACCCCTACGAGCAGTACTTC
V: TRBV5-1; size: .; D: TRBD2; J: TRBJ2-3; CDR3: CASSLGEKRGGYF; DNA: TGCGCCAGCAGCTTGGGGGAGAAGCGGGGGGGCTATTTT
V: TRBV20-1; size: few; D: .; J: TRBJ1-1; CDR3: CSARGGGTEAFF; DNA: TGCAGTGCTAGGGGGGGCGGGACTGAAGCTTTCTTT
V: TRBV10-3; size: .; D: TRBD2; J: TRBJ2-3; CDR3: CAIAGDASTDTQYF; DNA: TGTGCCATCGCGGGGGACGCTAGCACAGATACGCAGTATTTT
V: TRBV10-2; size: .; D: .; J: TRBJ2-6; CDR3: CASGSERRTFSSWANVLTF; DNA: TGCGCCAGCGGTAGTGAGCGGCGGACATTCAGCTCTTGGGCCAACGTCCTGACTTTC
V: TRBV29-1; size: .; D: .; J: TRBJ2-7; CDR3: CSVVKTYEQYF; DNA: TGCAGCGTTGTTAAAACTTACGAGCAGTACTTC
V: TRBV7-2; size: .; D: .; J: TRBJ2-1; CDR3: CASSWEQGSLYNEQFF; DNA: TGTGCCAGCAGCTGGGAGCAGGGTTCCTTGTACAATGAGCAGTTCTTC
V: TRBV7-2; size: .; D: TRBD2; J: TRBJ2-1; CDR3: CASSSRTSGGGKNEQFF; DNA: TGTGCCAGCAGCTCAAGGACTAGCGGGGGGGGCAAGAATGAGCAGTTCTTC
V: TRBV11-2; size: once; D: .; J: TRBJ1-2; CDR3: CASSQIKTGSQYGYTF; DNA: TGTGCCAGCAGCCAAATCAAGACCGGGAGCCAATATGGCTACACCTTC
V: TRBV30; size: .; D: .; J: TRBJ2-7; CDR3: CAWSGGGEQYEQYF; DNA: TGTGCCTGGAGTGGAGGCGGGGAACAATACGAGCAGTACTTC
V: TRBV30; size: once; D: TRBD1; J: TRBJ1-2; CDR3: CAWSVRIGTGNGYTF; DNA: TGTGCCTGGAGTGTACGTATTGGGACAGGAAATGGCTACACCTTC
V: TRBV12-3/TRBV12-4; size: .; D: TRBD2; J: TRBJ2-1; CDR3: CASTQGGSSYNEQFF; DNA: TGTGCCAGCACCCAGGGCGGGAGCTCCTACAATGAGCAGTTCTTC
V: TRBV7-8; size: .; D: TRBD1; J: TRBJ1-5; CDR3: CASSWTGNGVTQPQHF; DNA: TGTGCCAGCAGCTGGACAGGGAACGGGGTCACTCAGCCCCAGCATTTT
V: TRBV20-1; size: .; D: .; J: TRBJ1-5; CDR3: CSATRDSNQPQHF; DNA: TGCAGTGCCACCCGGGACAGCAATCAGCCCCAGCATTTT
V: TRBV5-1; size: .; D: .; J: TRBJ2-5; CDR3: CASSLHQETQYF; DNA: TGCGCCAGCAGCTTGCATCAAGAGACCCAGTACTTC
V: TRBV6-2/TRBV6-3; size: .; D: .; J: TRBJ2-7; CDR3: CASSYRAREQYF; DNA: TGTGCCAGCAGTTACCGGGCACGCGAGCAGTACTTC
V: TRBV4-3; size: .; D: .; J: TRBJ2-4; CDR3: CASSQGQQNIQYF; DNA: TGCGCCAGCAGCCAAGGTCAGCAAAACATTCAGTACTTC
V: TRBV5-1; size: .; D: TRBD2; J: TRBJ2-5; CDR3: CASRTWASGGSQETQYF; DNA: TGCGCCAGCAGGACCTGGGCGAGCGGGGGATCCCAAGAGACCCAGTACTTC
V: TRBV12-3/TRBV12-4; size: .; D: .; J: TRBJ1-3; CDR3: CASSLGEEGNTIYF; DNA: TGTGCCAGCAGTTTAGGGGAAGAAGGAAACACCATATATTTT
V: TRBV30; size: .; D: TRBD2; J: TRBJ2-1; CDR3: CAWSRLAGGQGEQFF; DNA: TGTGCCTGGAGTAGACTAGCGGGGGGGCAGGGTGAGCAGTTCTTC
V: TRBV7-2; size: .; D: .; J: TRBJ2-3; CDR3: CASSLNTQYF; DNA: TGTGCCAGTTCCTTGAATACGCAGTATTTT
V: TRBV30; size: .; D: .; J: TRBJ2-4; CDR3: CAWSSGMRNIQYF; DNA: TGTGCCTGGAGTTCCGGCATGAGGAACATTCAGTACTTC
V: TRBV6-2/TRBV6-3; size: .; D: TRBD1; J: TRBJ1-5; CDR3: CASSYPGTGGRPQHF; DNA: TGTGCCAGCAGTTACCCCGGGACAGGGGGACGGCCCCAGCATTTT
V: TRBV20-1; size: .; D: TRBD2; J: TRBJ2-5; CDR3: CSASTRLAGGETQYF; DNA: TGCAGTGCTTCGACGCGACTAGCGGGGGGAGAGACCCAGTACTTC
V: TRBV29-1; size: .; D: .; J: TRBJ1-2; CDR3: CSVGADQSFNYGYTF; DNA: TGCAGCGTTGGAGCAGATCAGTCCTTCAACTATGGCTACACCTTC
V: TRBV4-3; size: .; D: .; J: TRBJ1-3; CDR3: CASSQDRVNTIYF; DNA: TGCGCCAGCAGCCAAGATCGGGTGAACACCATATATTTT
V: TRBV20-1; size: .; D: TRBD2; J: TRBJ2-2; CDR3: CSASGGALFGGELFF; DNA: TGCAGTGCTAGCGGGGGGGCCTTATTCGGCGGGGAGCTGTTTTTT
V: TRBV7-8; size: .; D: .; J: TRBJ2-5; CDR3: CASSGIQGHETQYF; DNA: TGTGCCAGCAGCGGAATACAGGGACACGAGACCCAGTACTTC
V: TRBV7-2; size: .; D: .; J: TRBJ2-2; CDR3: CASSSGLSGELFF; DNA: TGTGCCAGCAGCTCCGGTTTGTCCGGGGAGCTGTTTTTT
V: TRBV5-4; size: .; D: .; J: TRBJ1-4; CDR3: CASSLDRFDEKLFF; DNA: TGTGCCAGCAGCTTGGACCGTTTCGACGAAAAACTGTTTTTT
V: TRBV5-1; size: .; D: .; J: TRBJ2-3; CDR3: CASSLTVTADTQYF; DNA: TGCGCCAGCAGCCTGACTGTAACTGCAGATACGCAGTATTTT
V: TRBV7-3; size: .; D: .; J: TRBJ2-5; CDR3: CASSEGTSETQYF; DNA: TGTGCCAGCAGCGAAGGGACATCCGAGACCCAGTACTTC
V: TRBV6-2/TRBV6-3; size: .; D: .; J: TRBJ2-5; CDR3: CASTLQGLQETQYF; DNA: TGTGCCAGCACTTTACAGGGCCTCCAAGAGACCCAGTACTTC
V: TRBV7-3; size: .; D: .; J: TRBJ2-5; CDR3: CASSLSPQETQYF; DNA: TGTGCCAGCAGCTTAAGCCCACAAGAGACCCAGTACTTC